This TCR beta chain was recorded in a study of blood T cells in healthy people across ages. This CDR3 contains 15 residues. In germline, CDR1 is MDHEN, CDR2 SYDVKM. Trimming removed 3 bases at V and 1 base at J, with 11 bases between. A sample-barcoded 5' primer and a J-beta primer mix were used in a second PCR of roughly 7 to 11 cycles. TCRdb re-derived calls from the 5' RACE reads in MiXCR, one entry per CDR3 protein. The sample yields 1.5 million to 2 million distinct CDR3 sequences, around 48% seen once. Sample: blood. The TCR comes from a woman aged 40 to 55 in good health. This chain joins TRBV28 and TRBJ2-3; D is possibly TRBD2 (6 bases). The CDR3 reads CASSFWEAGTDTQYF. CDR3 in DNA: TGTGCCAGCAGTTTTTGGGAGGCAGGCACAGATACGCAGTATTTT.